This T cell receptor beta chain was sequenced during a study of T cells after yellow fever vaccination (dated by TCRdb to between 2018 and 2021). The study in broad terms: Libraries from fractions with low cell numbers were prepared with the SMART-Seq v4 Ultra Low Input RNA kit. To follow T-cell clones before and after primary and booster YFV17D yellow fever vaccination, bulk TCR alpha and beta repertoires were sequenced over time. Two healthy male donors made up the cohort, one aged 18 to 30 years and the other aged 30 to 40 years. Blood was drawn at multiple timepoints before and after primary and secondary immunization, with bulk PBMC replicates and cell subsets isolated. Broad study findings and their caveats: The secondary T-cell response was found to be weaker but faster than the primary response, with a peak reached on day 5 rather than on day 15. The study included only two donors, which limits how far the findings can be generalized. A small fraction of clonotypes appeared in both the CD4 and CD8 compartments, likely as a result of convergent recombination. After the booster, most clones that had expanded after primary vaccination were detected again (around 97% of CD4 and more than 80% of CD8), suggesting broad maintenance of memory. Because abundant contaminating clonotypes from the bulk population could be contained in FACS-sorted repertoires, computational filtering was required.

What this sample's treatment or condition label stands for: live attenuated yellow fever vaccine strain. Two biological replicates of bulk PBMCs were collected at each blood-draw timepoint. A standard Ficoll-Paque protocol was used to isolate PBMCs from peripheral blood. RNA was extracted with TriZol from bulk PBMCs, CD4 and CD8 fractions, and dextramer-positive and dextramer-negative fractions. V was cut back by 5 bases and J by 7 bases, leaving a gap of 12 bases between them. The germline V gene (reference sequence) supplies CDR1 LGHDT and CDR2 YNNKEL. From the cysteine through the phenylalanine, the CDR3 covers 14 amino acids. Only the CDR3 DNA stays, 42 bases, in frame from base 1. This clonotype was recorded a few times. The specificity of this receptor is unknown. The record has no base qualities; no much larger clone is one base away. TCR cDNA was made using 5'RACE template switching, a step that added a universal primer site and unique molecular identifiers. Priming for cDNA synthesis came from both the TCR alpha and TCR beta constant segments. Library amplification involved two PCR steps, and the second step added sample barcodes and sequencing adapters. Sequencing of libraries was done on Illumina HiSeq 2500 (2x100 bp) or NovaSeq (2x150 bp). The authors processed their data as follows. MIGEC handled demultiplexing of reads and collapsing into UMI consensus sequences, while MiXCR performed V(D)J alignment. Using edgeR on replicate PBMC samples, clonotypes were called vaccine-responding if FDR was below 0.01 and the log2 fold change was above 5 up to day 15. Each bulk clonotype received a CD4 or CD8 identity based on whether the sequenced CD4 or CD8 repertoire contained that clonotype at higher abundance. TCRdb reworked the public reads: Q25 trimming with fastp, MiXCR clone assembly, productive beta chains retained. Duplicate CDR3 protein sequences are folded into a single record with the most common DNA and genes. TCRdb's processing, not the study's, gives the V and J calls here. The sample data list roughly 520,000 distinct CDR3 sequences, and around a fifth of these were observed just once. The ten largest clones add up to roughly a sixth of the sample.

In this chain, TRBV3-1 is recombined with TRBJ1-6; the D gene lacks a confident call. The material was PBMCs, obtained more than 20 days after the first yellow fever vaccination. The clonotype comes from a man aged 18 to 35 who received the YFV17D yellow fever vaccine. CDR3 protein: CASSLRGENSPLHF. The DNA sequence is given as TGTGCCAGCAGCTTGCGGGGAGAAAATTCACCCCTCCACTTT.